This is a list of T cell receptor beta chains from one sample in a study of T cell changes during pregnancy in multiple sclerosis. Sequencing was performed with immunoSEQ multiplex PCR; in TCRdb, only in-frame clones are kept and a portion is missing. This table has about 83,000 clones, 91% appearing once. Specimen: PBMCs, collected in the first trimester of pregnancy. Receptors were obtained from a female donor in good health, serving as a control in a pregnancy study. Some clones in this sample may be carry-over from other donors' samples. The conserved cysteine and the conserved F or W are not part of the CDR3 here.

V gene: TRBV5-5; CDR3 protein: ASSSGTRNQPQH
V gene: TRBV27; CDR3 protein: ASSPGQGFEQY
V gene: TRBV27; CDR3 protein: ASSSGTGRI
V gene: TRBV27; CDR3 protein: ASSFVGGHTEAF
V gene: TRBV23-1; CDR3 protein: ASSQRAGQGVYRAVYEQY
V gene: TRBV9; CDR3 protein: ASSAHLPVNTGELF
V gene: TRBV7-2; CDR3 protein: ASSIHRDTEQY
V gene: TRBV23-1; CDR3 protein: ASSQPPGQGKDYGYT
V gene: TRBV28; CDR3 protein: ASSSTPAYSNQPQH
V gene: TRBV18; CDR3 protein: ASSPQGEKLF
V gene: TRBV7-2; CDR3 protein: ASSTLGLAGGNTQY
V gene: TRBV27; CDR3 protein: ASSSPGQGGTEAF
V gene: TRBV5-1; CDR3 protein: ASRQGANVNTEAF
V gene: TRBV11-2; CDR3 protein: ASSLEAGARGEAF
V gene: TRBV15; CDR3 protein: ATSSRDKQETQY
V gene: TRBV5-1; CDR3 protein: ASSLAGGGTGTGELF
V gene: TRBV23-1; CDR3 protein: ASSQSADRVNYEQY
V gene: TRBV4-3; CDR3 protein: ASSQGTGYEQY
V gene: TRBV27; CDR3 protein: ASSHSHGEQY
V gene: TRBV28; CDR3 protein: ASSFEIQGAREKLF
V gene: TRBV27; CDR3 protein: ASSPPGGVGNQPQH
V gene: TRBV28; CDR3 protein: ASSPGLAGGRETQY
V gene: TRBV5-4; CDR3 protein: ASSWGQGSYEQY
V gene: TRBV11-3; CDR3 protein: ASSLQGSHEQY
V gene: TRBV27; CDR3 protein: ASRTSGRVLSYEQY
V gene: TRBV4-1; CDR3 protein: ASSQRIGRVNQPQH
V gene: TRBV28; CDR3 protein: ASSLTFGTGGGEQY
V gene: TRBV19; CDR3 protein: ASDDRAFNQPQH
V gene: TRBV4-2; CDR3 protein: ASSQALGQGTEAF
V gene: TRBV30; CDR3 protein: AWSVPLDSFAEAF